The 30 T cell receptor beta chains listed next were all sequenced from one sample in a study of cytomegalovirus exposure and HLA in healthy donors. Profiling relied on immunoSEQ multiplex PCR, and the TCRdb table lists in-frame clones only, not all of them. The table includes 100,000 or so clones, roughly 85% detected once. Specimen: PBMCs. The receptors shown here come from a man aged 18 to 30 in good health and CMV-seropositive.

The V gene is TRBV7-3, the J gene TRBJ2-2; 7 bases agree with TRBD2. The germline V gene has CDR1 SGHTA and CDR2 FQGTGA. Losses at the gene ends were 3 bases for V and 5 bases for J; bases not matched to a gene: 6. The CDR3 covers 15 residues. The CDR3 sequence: CASSLREWDTGELFF. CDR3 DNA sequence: TGTGCCAGCAGCTTGCGGGAGTGGGATACCGGGGAGCTGTTTTTT.

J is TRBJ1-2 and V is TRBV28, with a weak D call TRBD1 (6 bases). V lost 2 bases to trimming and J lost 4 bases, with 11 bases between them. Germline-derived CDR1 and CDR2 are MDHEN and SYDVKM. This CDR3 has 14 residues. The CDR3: CASSLQGSGYGYTF. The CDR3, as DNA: TGTGCCAGCAGTTTACAGGGGTCGGGCTATGGCTACACCTTC.

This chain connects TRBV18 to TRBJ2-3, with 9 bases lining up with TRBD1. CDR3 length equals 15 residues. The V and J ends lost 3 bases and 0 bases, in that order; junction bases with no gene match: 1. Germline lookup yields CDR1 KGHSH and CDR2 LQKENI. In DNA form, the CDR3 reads TGTGCCAGCTCACCGGGACAGGGAAGCACAGATACGCAGTATTTT. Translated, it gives CASSPGQGSTDTQYF.

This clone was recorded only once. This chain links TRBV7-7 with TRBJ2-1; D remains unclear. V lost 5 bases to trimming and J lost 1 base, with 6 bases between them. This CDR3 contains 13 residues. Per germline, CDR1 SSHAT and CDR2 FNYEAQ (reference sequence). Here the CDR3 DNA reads TGTGCCAGCAGCCCTATGTCCTACAATGAGCAGTTCTTC. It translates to CASSPMSYNEQFF.

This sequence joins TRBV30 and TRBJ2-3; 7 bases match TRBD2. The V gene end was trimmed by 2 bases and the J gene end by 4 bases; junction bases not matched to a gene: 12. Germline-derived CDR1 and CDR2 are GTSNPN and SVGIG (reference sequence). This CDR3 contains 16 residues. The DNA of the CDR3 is TGTGCCTGGAGTTCTTTGGGGGGAGGGCGTGCAGATACGCAGTATTTT. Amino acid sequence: CAWSSLGGGRADTQYF.

CDR3 loop: CASSSGTGRSDTQYF. CDR3 coding DNA: TGTGCCAGCAGTTCCGGGACAGGGAGGTCAGATACGCAGTATTTT. This sequence joins TRBV28 and TRBJ2-3; 9 bases map to TRBD1. V was pared by 4 bases and J by 4 bases, with 6 bases of the junction left unmatched. The CDR3 has 15 residues. Germline V gene sequence: CDR1 MDHEN, CDR2 SYDVKM.

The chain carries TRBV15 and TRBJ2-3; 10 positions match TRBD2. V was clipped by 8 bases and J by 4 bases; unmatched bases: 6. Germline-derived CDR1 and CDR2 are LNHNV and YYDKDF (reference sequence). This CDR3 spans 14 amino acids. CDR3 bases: TGTGCCACCCAGCGGGAGGGCCGTCCAGATACGCAGTATTTT. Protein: CATQREGRPDTQYF.

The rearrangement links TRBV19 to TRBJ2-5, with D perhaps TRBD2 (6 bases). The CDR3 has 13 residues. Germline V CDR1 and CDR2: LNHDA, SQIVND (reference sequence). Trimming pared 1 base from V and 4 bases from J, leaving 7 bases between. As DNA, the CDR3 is TGTGCCAGTAGTATAGCCGGGGGAGAGACCCAGTACTTC. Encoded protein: CASSIAGGETQYF.

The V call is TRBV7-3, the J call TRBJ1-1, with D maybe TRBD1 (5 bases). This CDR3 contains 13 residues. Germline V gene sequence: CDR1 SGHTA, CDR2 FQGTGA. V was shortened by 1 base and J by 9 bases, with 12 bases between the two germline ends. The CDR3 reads CASSLRLEGQAFF. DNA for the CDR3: TGTGCCAGCAGCTTAAGGTTGGAGGGGCAAGCTTTCTTT.

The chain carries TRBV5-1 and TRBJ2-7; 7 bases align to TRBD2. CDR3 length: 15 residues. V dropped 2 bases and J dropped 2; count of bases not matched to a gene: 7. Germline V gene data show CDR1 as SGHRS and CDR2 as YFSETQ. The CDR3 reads CASSFRAGSTYEQYF. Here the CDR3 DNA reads TGCGCCAGCAGCTTTAGAGCGGGGTCGACCTACGAGCAGTACTTC.

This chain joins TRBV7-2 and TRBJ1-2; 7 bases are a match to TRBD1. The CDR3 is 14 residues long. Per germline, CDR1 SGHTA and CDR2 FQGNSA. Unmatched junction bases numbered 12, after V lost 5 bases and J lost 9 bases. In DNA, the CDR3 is TGTGCCAGCAGCCTACCCGACAGGGCGGAGAGCTACACCTTC. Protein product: CASSLPDRAESYTF.

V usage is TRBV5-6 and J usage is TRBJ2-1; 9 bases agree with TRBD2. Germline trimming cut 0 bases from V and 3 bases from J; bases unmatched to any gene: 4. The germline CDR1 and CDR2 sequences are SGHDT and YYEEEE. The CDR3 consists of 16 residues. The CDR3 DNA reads TGTGCCAGCAGCTTGGCGCTAGCGGGATACTACAATGAGCAGTTCTTC. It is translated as CASSLALAGYYNEQFF.

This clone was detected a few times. CDR3 loop: CASSSRVSNQPQHF. The CDR3 DNA is TGTGCCAGCAGTTCCAGGGTTAGCAATCAGCCCCAGCATTTT. The V call is TRBV6-6, the J call TRBJ1-5; possibly TRBD1 for D (5 bases). Germline CDR1 is MNHNY and CDR2 is SVGAGI (reference sequence). The CDR3 loop spans 14 amino acids. Trimming removed 4 bases at V and 0 bases at J, with 7 bases between.

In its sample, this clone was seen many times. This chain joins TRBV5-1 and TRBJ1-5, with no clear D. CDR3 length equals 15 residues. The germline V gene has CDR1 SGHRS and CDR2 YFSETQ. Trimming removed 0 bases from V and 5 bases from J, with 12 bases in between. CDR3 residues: CASSLDPGSDQPQHF. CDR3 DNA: TGCGCCAGCAGCTTGGATCCGGGGAGCGATCAGCCCCAGCATTTT. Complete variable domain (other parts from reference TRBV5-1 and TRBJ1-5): KAGVTQTPRYLIKTRGQQVTLSCSPISGHRSVSWYQQTPGQGLQFLFEYFSETQRNKGNFPGRFSGRQFSNSRSEMNVSTLELGDSALYLCASSLDPGSDQPQHFGDGTRLSIL.

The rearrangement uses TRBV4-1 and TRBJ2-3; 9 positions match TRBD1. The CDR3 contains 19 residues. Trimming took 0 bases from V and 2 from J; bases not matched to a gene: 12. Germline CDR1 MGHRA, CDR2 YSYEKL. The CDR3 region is CASSQDMGQGLPNTDTQYF. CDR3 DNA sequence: TGCGCCAGCAGCCAAGATATGGGACAGGGTTTACCCAACACAGATACGCAGTATTTT.

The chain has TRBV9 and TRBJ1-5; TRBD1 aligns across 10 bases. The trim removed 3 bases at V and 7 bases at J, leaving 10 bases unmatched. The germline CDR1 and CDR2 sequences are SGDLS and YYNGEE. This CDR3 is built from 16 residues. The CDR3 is CASSGGQGGPGQPQHF. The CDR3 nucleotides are TGTGCCAGCAGCGGTGGACAGGGGGGCCCCGGGCAGCCCCAGCATTTT.

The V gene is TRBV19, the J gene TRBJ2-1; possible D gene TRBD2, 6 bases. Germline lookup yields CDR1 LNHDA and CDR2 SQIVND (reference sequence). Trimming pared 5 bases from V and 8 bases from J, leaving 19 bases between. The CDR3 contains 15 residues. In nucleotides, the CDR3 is TGTGCCAGTAGTCCCAGAGGTCGGGGAGGCGATGAGCAGTTCTTC. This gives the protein CASSPRGRGGDEQFF.

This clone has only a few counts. The CDR3 DNA reads as TGTGCCAGCAGCCTTAACAACTACGAGCAGTACGTC. Translated, it gives CASSLNNYEQYV. The V gene is TRBV11-2, the J gene TRBJ2-7; D is unclear. Germline CDR1 is SGHAT and CDR2 is FQNNGV. This CDR3 has 12 amino acids. Trimming removed 5 bases at V and 3 bases at J, with 8 bases between.

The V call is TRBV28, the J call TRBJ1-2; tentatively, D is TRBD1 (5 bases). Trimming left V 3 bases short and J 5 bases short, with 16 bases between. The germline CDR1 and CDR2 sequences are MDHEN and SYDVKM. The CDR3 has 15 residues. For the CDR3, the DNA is TGTGCCAGCAGTTTGCGCCCAGGGTTCGGATATGGCTACACCTTC. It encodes CASSLRPGFGYGYTF.

CDR3: CASSSPGVGIDTQYF. The CDR3 DNA sequence: TGTGCCAGCAGCTCTCCAGGGGTGGGGATAGATACGCAGTATTTT. The chain carries TRBV7-3 and TRBJ2-3, with D possibly being TRBD1 (6 bases). V lost 4 bases and J lost 5, with 16 bases in between. Germline assignment: CDR1 SGHTA and CDR2 FQGTGA. CDR3 length equals 15 residues.

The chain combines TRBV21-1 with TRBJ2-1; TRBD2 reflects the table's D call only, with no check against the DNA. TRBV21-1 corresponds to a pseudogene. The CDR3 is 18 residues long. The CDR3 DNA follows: TGTGCCAGCACCGCAAAGGGGACTAGCGGGAGAAATAACAATGAGCAGTTCTTC. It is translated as CASTAKGTSGRNNNEQFF.

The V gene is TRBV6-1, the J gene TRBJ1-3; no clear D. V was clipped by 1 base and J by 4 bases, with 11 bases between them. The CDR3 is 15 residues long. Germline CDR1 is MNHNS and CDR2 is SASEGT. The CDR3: CASSEVWAEGNTIYF. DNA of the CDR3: TGTGCCAGCAGTGAAGTTTGGGCCGAGGGAAACACCATATATTTT.

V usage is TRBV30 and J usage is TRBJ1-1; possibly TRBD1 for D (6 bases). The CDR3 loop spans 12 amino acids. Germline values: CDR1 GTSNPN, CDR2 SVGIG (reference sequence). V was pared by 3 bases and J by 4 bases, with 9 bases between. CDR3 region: CAWSQGTTEAFF. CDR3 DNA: TGTGCCTGGAGCCAGGGGACCACTGAAGCTTTCTTT.

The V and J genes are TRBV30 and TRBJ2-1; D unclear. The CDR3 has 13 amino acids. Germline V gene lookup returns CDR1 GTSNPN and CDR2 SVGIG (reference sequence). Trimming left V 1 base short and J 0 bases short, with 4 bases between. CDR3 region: CAWSDSSYNEQFF. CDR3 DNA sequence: TGTGCCTGGAGTGATAGCTCCTACAATGAGCAGTTCTTC.

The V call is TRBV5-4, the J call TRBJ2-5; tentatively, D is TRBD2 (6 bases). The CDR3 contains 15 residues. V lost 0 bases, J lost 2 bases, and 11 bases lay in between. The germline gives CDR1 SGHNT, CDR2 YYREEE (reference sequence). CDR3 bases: TGTGCCAGCAGCTTGGATGCGGGGTTTCAAGAGACCCAGTACTTC. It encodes CASSLDAGFQETQYF.

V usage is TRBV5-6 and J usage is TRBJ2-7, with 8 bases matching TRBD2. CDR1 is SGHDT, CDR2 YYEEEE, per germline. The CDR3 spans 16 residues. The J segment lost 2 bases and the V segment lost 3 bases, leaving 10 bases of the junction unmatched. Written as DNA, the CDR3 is TGTGCCAGCAGCTCTTTTGGACTAGCCGCACCCTACGAGCAGTACGTC. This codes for CASSSFGLAAPYEQYV.

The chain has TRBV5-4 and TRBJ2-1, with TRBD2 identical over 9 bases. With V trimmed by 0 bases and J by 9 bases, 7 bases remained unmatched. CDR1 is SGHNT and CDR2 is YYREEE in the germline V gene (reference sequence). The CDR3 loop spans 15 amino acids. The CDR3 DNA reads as TGTGCCAGCAGCTTGGTGGCTAGCGGGGAGGGTGAGCAGTTCTTC. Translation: CASSLVASGEGEQFF.

DNA of the CDR3: TGTGCCAGCAGTGAGCTCACCCAGGGGGATACTGAAGCTTTCTTT. This encodes CASSELTQGDTEAFF. This chain joins TRBV6-1 and TRBJ1-1, with TRBD1 identical over 7 bases. After removal of 3 bases from V and 5 bases from J, the junction contained 9 bases not matched to a gene. The length of the CDR3 is 15 residues. Germline CDR1 and CDR2: MNHNS and SASEGT.

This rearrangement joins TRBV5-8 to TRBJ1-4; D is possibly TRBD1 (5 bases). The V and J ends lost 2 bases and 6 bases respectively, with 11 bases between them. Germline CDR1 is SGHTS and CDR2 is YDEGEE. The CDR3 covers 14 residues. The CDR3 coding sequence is TGTGCCAGCAGCTTTAAGGGGAAGGATGAAAAACTGTTTTTT. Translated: CASSFKGKDEKLFF.

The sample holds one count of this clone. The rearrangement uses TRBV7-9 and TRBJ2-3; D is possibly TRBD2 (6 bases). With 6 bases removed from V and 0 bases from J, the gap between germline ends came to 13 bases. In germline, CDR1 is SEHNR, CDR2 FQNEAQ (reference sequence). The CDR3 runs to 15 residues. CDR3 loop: CASRSRDSSTDTQYF. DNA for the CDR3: TGTGCCAGCAGGTCCCGGGACTCCAGCACAGATACGCAGTATTTT.